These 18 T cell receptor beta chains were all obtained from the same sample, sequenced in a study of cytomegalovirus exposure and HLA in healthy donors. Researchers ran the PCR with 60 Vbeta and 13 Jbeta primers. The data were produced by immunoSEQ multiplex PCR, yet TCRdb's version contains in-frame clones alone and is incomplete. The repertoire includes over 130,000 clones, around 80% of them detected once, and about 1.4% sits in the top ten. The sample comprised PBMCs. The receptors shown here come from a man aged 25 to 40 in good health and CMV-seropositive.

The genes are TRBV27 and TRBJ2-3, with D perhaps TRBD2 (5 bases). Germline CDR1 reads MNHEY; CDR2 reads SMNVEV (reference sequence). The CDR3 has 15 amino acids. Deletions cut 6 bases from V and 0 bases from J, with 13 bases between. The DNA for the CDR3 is TGTGCCAGCAGGTCTCGCGGGCCGAGCACAGATACGCAGTATTTT. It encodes CASRSRGPSTDTQYF.

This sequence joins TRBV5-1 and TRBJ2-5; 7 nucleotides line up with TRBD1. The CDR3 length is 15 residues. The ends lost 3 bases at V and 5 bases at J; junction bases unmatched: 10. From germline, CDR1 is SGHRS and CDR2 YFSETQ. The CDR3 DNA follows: TGCGCCAGCAGCTCGAACAGGGGCCCGGGGGAGACCCAGTACTTC. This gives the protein CASSSNRGPGETQYF.

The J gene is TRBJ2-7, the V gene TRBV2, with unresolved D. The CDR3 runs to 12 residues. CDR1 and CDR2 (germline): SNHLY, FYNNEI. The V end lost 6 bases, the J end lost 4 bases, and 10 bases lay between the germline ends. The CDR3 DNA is TGTGCCAGCAGCCCCTTATTATACGAGCAGTACTTC. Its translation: CASSPLLYEQYF.

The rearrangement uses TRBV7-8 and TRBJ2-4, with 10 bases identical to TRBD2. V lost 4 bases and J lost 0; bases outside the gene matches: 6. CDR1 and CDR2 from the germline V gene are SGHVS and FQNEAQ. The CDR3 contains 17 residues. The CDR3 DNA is TGTGCCAGCAGCTCCGGGACTAGCGAAATAGCCAAAAACATTCAGTACTTC. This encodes CASSSGTSEIAKNIQYF.

CDR3 sequence (DNA): TGTGCCAGCAGTCGGGTCCCCTCGAACGAGCAGTACTTC. Amino acid sequence: CASSRVPSNEQYF. The chain couples TRBV7-9 to TRBJ2-7; no definite D call. The CDR3 sequence is 13 residues long. Germline V CDR1 and CDR2: SEHNR, FQNEAQ (reference sequence). Deletions cut 6 bases from V and 5 bases from J, with 14 bases between.

The CDR3 protein is CASSSRLAGVGDTQYF. The DNA for the CDR3 is TGTGCCAGTAGTTCACGACTAGCGGGAGTCGGAGATACGCAGTATTTT. The chain uses TRBV19 and TRBJ2-3, with 12 bases fitting TRBD2. There are 16 residues in the CDR3. With V trimmed by 5 bases and J by 5 bases, 8 bases remained unmatched. CDR1 and CDR2 (germline): LNHDA, SQIVND (reference sequence).

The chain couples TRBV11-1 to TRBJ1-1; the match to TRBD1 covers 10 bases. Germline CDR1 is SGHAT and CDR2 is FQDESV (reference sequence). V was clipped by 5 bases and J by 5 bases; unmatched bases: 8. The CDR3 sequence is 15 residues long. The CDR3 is CASSTGTGAVTEAFF. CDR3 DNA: TGTGCCAGCAGCACCGGGACAGGGGCTGTAACTGAAGCTTTCTTT.

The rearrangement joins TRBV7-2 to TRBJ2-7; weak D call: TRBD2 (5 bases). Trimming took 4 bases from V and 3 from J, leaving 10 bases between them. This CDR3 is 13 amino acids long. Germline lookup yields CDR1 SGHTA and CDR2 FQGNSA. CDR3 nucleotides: TGTGCCAGCAGCTCCGGTAGCGTCTACGAGCAGTACTTC. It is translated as CASSSGSVYEQYF.

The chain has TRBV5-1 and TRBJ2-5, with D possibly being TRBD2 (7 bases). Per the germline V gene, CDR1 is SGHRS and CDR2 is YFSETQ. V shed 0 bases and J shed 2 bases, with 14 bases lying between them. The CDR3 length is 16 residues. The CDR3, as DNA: TGCGCCAGCAGCTTGGCACCGGGGGGCTTACAAGAGACCCAGTACTTC. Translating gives CASSLAPGGLQETQYF.

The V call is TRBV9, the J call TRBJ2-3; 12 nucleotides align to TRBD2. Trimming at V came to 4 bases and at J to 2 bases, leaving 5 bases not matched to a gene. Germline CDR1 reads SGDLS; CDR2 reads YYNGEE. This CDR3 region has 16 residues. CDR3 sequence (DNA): TGTGCCAGCAGCACCCGGACTAGCGGGGTCACAGATACGCAGTATTTT. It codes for CASSTRTSGVTDTQYF.

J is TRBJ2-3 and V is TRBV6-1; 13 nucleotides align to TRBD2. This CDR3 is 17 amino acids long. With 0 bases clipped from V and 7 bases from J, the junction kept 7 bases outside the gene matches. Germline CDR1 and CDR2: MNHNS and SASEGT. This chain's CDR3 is CASSEAYGTSGVYTQYF. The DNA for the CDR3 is TGTGCCAGCAGTGAAGCTTACGGGACTAGCGGGGTGTATACGCAGTATTTT.

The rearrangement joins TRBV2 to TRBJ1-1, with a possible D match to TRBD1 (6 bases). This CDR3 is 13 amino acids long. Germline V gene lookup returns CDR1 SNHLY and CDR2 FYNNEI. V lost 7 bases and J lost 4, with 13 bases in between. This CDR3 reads CASKAGTTTEAFF. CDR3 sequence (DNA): TGTGCCAGCAAGGCTGGGACAACCACTGAAGCTTTCTTT.

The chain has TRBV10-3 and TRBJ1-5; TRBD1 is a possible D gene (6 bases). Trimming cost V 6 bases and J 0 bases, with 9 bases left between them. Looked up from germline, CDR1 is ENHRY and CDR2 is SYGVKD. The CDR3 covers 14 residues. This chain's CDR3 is CAIRDSHSNQPQHF. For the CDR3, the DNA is TGTGCCATCAGGGACAGTCATAGCAATCAGCCCCAGCATTTT.

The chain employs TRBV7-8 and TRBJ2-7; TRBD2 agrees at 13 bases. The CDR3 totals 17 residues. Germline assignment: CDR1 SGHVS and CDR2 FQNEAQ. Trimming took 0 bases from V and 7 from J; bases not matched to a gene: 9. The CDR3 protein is CASSLAPGTSGKAEQYF. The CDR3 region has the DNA TGTGCCAGCAGCTTAGCGCCCGGGACTAGCGGGAAGGCGGAGCAGTACTTC. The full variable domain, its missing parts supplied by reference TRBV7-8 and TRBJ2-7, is GAGVSQSPRYKVAKRGQDVALRCDPISGHVSLFWYQQALGQGPEFLTYFQNEAQLDKSGLPSDRFFAERPEGSVSTLKIQRTQQEDSAVYLCASSLAPGTSGKAEQYFGPGTRLTVT.

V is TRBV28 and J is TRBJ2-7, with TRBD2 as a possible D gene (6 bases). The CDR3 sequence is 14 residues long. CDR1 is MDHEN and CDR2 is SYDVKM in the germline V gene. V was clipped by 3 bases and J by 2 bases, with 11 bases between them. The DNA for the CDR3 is TGTGCCAGCAGTTTGGGAGGCGGAACCTACGAGCAGTACTTC. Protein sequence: CASSLGGGTYEQYF.

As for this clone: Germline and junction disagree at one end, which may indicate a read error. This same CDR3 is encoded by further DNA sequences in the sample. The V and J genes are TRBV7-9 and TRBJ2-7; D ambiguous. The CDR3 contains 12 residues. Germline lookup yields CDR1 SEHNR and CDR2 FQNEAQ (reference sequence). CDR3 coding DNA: TGTTCCAGCAGCCCCCCCGGTTACGAGCAGTACTTC. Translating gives CSSSPPGYEQYF.

The CDR3 protein is CASSIASGGTDTQYF. In DNA form, the CDR3 reads TGTGCCAGTAGTATCGCTAGCGGCGGCACAGATACGCAGTATTTT. The chain joins TRBV19 to TRBJ2-3; 7 bases agree with TRBD2. Per the germline V gene, CDR1 is LNHDA and CDR2 is SQIVND (reference sequence). The junction had 4 bases not matched to a gene; V was cut back by 3 bases and J by 1 base. The CDR3 contains 15 residues.

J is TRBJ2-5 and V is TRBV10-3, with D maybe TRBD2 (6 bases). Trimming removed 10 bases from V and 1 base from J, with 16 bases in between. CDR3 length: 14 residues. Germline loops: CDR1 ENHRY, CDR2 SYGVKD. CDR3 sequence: CATRGSGGQETQYF. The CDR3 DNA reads TGTGCCACCCGGGGGTCGGGCGGCCAAGAGACCCAGTACTTC.